Given below is one T cell receptor beta chain in context. Its target is not known. CDR3 length: 13 amino acids. Per the germline V gene, CDR1 is SNHLY and CDR2 is FYNNEI. Trimming removed 11 bases at V and 8 bases at J, with 19 bases between. The data were taken from a study of T cell responses to AZD1222 COVID-19 vaccine. Broader study findings: White British donors predominated, females outnumbered males, and clonal diversity was possibly underestimated. The peak T cell response came first, and repertoires were sampled only after it. Spike regions recognized by vaccine-associated CD4 TCRs spanned the protein, led by 160-218 and 743-854.

Libraries were prepared by immunoSEQ multiplex PCR; TCRdb keeps only in-frame clonotypes and omits some of them. Of approximately 110,000 clones in the sample, about 88% were seen once. The sequence was obtained from an adult in good health. The material was peripheral blood, obtained on day 0 of AZD1222 vaccination. The V call is TRBV2, the J call TRBJ1-5; no reliable D call. The CDR3 spells CAGRTTILKPQHF. The CDR3 region has the DNA TGTGCCGGACGCACAACTATCCTGAAGCCCCAGCATTTT.